The 10 T cell receptor beta chains in this list originate from one sample, sequenced in a study of blood T cells in healthy people across ages. Primers used in a second PCR of about 6 to 11 cycles were a sample-barcoded 5' primer and a J-beta primer mix. In TCRdb, the 5' RACE reads were re-called with MiXCR into one record per CDR3 protein. Of 1,500,000 or so distinct CDR3 sequences in the sample, 35% to 45% are singletons; the top ten hold just over 4%. The sequenced material came from blood. The receptors were gathered from a young woman in good health.

This chain uses TRBV20-1 with TRBJ1-2; D might be TRBD1 (5 bases). Trimming left V 4 bases short and J 4 bases short, with 10 bases between. This CDR3 has 12 amino acids. Germline V CDR1 and CDR2: DFQATT, SNEGSKA (reference sequence). CDR3 in amino acids: CSAKDRSYGYTF. DNA for the CDR3: TGCAGTGCTAAAGACAGAAGCTATGGCTACACCTTC.

This chain links TRBV12-3 or TRBV12-4 with TRBJ2-3; D is uncertain. V was shortened by 2 bases and J by 2 bases, with 8 bases between the two germline ends. The CDR3 runs to 14 residues. DNA of the CDR3: TGTGCCAGCAGTTTAAAACTGCTCACAGATACGCAGTATTTT. This codes for CASSLKLLTDTQYF.

This clonotype was detected a few times. The chain combines TRBV5-1 with TRBJ2-2; the D is unclear. The CDR3 sequence is 16 residues long. Trimming removed 0 bases from V and 0 bases from J, with 9 bases in between. CDR1 and CDR2 (germline): SGHRS, YFSETQ. CDR3 in DNA: TGCGCCAGCAGCTTGGCCGAACGTGCGAACACCGGGGAGCTGTTTTTT. Encoded protein: CASSLAERANTGELFF.

This clonotype has just a few counts. This chain joins TRBV4-3 and TRBJ1-6, with D uncertain. The CDR3 is 16 residues long. The V end was cut by 0 bases, the J end by 5 bases, with 11 bases between. CDR1 and CDR2 from the germline V gene are LGHNA and YSLEER. Written as DNA, the CDR3 is TGCGCCAGCAGCCAAGAGTTCAGAAACGATAATTCACCCCTCCACTTT. Protein product: CASSQEFRNDNSPLHF.

The chain recombines TRBV6-1 with TRBJ2-2; perhaps TRBD1 as D (5 bases). This CDR3 is built from 11 residues. The germline gives CDR1 MNHNS, CDR2 SASEGT. The V and J ends lost 10 bases and 6 bases respectively, with 9 bases between them. This chain's CDR3 is CATQGAGELFF. CDR3 nucleotide sequence: TGTGCCACCCAGGGCGCCGGGGAGCTGTTTTTT.

This clonotype was picked up a small number of times. V gene TRBV20-1 combines with J gene TRBJ2-5, with TRBD2 matching 7 bases. The CDR3 has 15 amino acids. The germline CDR1 and CDR2 sequences are DFQATT and SNEGSKA (reference sequence). The ends lost 4 bases at V and 2 bases at J; junction bases unmatched: 10. The CDR3 DNA reads as TGCAGTGCTACCTCCGCTAGCGGTTTACAAGAGACCCAGTACTTC. As protein: CSATSASGLQETQYF.

The CDR3 here is CSARTGYEQFF. The CDR3 DNA follows: TGCAGTGCTAGAACGGGTTATGAGCAGTTCTTC. V is TRBV20-1 and J is TRBJ2-1, with D unresolved. V lost 2 bases, J lost 8 bases, and 7 bases lay in between. CDR1 and CDR2 from the germline V gene are DFQATT and SNEGSKA (reference sequence). CDR3 length equals 11 residues.

This clonotype was detected only a few times. This chain joins TRBV3-1 and TRBJ2-7; perhaps TRBD2 as D (6 bases). The germline CDR1 and CDR2 sequences are LGHDT and YNNKEL (reference sequence). This CDR3 has 14 residues. V was clipped by 3 bases and J by 3 bases, with 12 bases between them. This chain's CDR3 is CASSHSGVHYEQYF. The CDR3 nucleotides read TGTGCCAGCAGCCACTCGGGGGTCCACTACGAGCAGTACTTC.

The chain joins TRBV5-1 to TRBJ2-6, with D uncertain. This CDR3 contains 16 residues. Trimming pared 4 bases from V and 0 bases from J, leaving 11 bases between. The V gene's germline CDR1 is SGHRS and CDR2 YFSETQ. In DNA, the CDR3 is TGCGCCAGCAGCGGTGAAGTTGCCTCTGGGGCCAACGTCCTGACTTTC. Protein sequence: CASSGEVASGANVLTF.

The V call is TRBV4-3, the J call TRBJ2-3, with TRBD2 matching 9 bases. This CDR3 has 16 residues. The V gene end was trimmed by 2 bases and the J gene end by 0 bases; junction bases not matched to a gene: 3. CDR1 and CDR2 from the germline V gene are LGHNA and YSLEER. CDR3 in DNA: TGCGCCAGCAGCCAACGAGCGGGGGGTAGCACAGATACGCAGTATTTT. This codes for CASSQRAGGSTDTQYF.